The clone carrying this T cell receptor beta chain has a handful of counts. These data belong to a study of blood T cell repertoires in COVID-19. At the level of the study: Sources were T cells, B-cell-depleted T cells, or PBMCs; the material itself was cDNA or gDNA.

Original methodology: Researchers report that nucleated cell counts were estimated from reference gene primer amplification. Generated by immunoSEQ multiplex PCR, the TCRdb table keeps only in-frame clones and is missing some. From that table come the V and J calls and clone size; the DNA was used to work out D and trimming. The sample yields approximately 330,000 clones, approximately 88% seen once. The CDR3 is made up of 14 amino acids. V was clipped by 6 bases and J by 4 bases; unmatched bases: 5. Germline values: CDR1 LNHDA, CDR2 SQIVND (reference sequence). The V and J genes are TRBV19 and TRBJ1-2; the match to TRBD1 covers 10 bases. The TCR comes from a woman between 50 and 59 years old with active or convalescent COVID-19. The sample taken for sequencing was peripheral blood. The CDR3 DNA follows: TGTGCCAGTAGGGATAGGGACAGGGGCTATGGCTACACCTTC. Protein: CASRDRDRGYGYTF.